Listed below are T cell receptor beta chains from one sample, sequenced in a study of T cells in localized non-small cell lung cancer. The repertoire was sequenced with immunoSEQ multiplex PCR; TCRdb's copy has only in-frame clones and lacks some. The data show roughly 24,000 clones, roughly 90% seen once. The specimen comprised peripheral blood, sampled before any cancer treatment. These receptors came from a female donor at least 60 years old with stage II squamous cell lung carcinoma. CDR3s include the opening cysteine and the closing phenylalanine or tryptophan. The D gene is left open where the match is weak. The listing skips clone size in some rows; elsewhere it reads once, few, many or a size class.

v_call	d_call	clone_size	j_call	cdr3_nt	cdr3_aa
TRBV28	-	-	TRBJ1-2	TGTGCCAGCAGTGGGTTTATGGGCTACACCTTC	CASSGFMGYTF
TRBV29-1	TRBD1	few	TRBJ2-5	TGCAGCGTGGACAGGGGAAGGGGTGAGACCCAGTACTTC	CSVDRGRGETQYF
TRBV2	-	-	TRBJ1-4	TGTGCCAGCAGTGAAAGTAACACTTATGAAAAACTGTTTTTT	CASSESNTYEKLFF
TRBV7-9	-	-	TRBJ1-4	TGTGCCAGCAGCTTATCTGGATTAGCCAATGAAAAACTGTTTTTT	CASSLSGLANEKLFF
TRBV30	-	few	TRBJ2-7	TGTGCCTGGAGTATAGGCGGCGGGCTCTACGAGCAGTACTTC	CAWSIGGGLYEQYF
TRBV11-1	TRBD1	once	TRBJ1-2	TGTGCCAGCAGCTTGTACAGGGGTTCGAGCTATGGCTACACCTTC	CASSLYRGSSYGYTF
TRBV18	-	-	TRBJ2-3	TGTGCCAGCTCAGGGTACGGCGGTCGCACAGATACGCAGTATTTT	CASSGYGGRTDTQYF
TRBV7-7	-	-	TRBJ2-6	TGTGCTAGCAGCGAACAGGGATCTGGGGCCAACGTCCTGACTTTC	CASSEQGSGANVLTF
TRBV27	-	-	TRBJ2-5	TGTGCCAGCAGTTTGTCCGGGGCCGAGACCCAGTACTTC	CASSLSGAETQYF
TRBV9	-	-	TRBJ2-3	TGTGCCAGCAGCGTAGATTGGCCCCTACCCACAGATACGCAGTATTTT	CASSVDWPLPTDTQYF
TRBV10-3	TRBD2	-	TRBJ2-1	TGTGCCATCAGTGTTAGGGTAGCGGGCAATGAGCAGTTCTTC	CAISVRVAGNEQFF
TRBV7-9	TRBD2	-	TRBJ2-1	TGTGCCAGCAGCGCGGGGGGAGCTGTCAGTGAGCAGTTCTTC	CASSAGGAVSEQFF
TRBV7-9	-	-	TRBJ1-3	TGTGCCAGCAGCTCACGGAAGGACTCTGGAAACACCATATATTTT	CASSSRKDSGNTIYF
TRBV6-6	TRBD1	-	TRBJ1-5	TGTGCCAGCAGTGGACAGGGACCGATGGCCCAGCATTTT	CASSGQGPMAQHF
TRBV19	-	-	TRBJ1-2	TGTGCCAGTACCTGGACCAGTGGTGGCTACACCTTC	CASTWTSGGYTF
TRBV5-1	TRBD1	-	TRBJ1-2	TGCGCCAGCAGCTTGTCTGGACAGGGAGACTATGGCTACACCTTC	CASSLSGQGDYGYTF
TRBV2	-	-	TRBJ2-1	TGTGCCAGCAGTCGACGCAATGAGCAGTTCTTC	CASSRRNEQFF
TRBV15	-	-	TRBJ1-2	TGTGCCACCAGAGGACGGAGCGCTAACTATGGCTACACCTTC	CATRGRSANYGYTF
TRBV5-5	-	-	TRBJ1-6	TGTGCCAGCAGCTTGGGACTCAGGGCATTTAATTCACCCCTCCACTTT	CASSLGLRAFNSPLHF
TRBV10-1	-	-	TRBJ2-5	TGCGCCAGCAGTGAGTCGAGAACGAAAGAGACCCAGTACTTC	CASSESRTKETQYF
TRBV27	TRBD1	-	TRBJ1-6	TGTGCCAGCAGACAGACAGGGAGAAACTCACCCCTCCACTTT	CASRQTGRNSPLHF
TRBV7-3	TRBD2	-	TRBJ2-1	TGTGCCAGCAGCTCGACTAGCGGGGGCTACAATGAGCAGTTCTTC	CASSSTSGGYNEQFF
TRBV27	TRBD2	-	TRBJ2-7	TGTGCCAGCAGTCGGGGGGGGCCCTACGAGCAGTACTTC	CASSRGGPYEQYF
TRBV7-2	-	once	TRBJ1-2	TGTGCCAGCAGCACGGGACTGCTGAACTATGGCTACACCTTC	CASSTGLLNYGYTF
TRBV10-3	-	-	TRBJ2-3	TGTGCCATCAGACAGGGAGCAGATACGCAGTATTTT	CAIRQGADTQYF
TRBV19	-	-	TRBJ1-3	TGTGCCAGTAGTAATATTGGAAACACCATATATTTT	CASSNIGNTIYF
TRBV7-9	-	-	TRBJ2-5	TGTGCCAGCAGCTTAGGAACGGTGGTGGAGACCCAGTACTTC	CASSLGTVVETQYF
TRBV12-5	-	-	TRBJ1-3	TGTGCTAGTCTACTGGGGACCTTCTCTGGAAACACCATATATTTT	CASLLGTFSGNTIYF
TRBV5-1	TRBD2	-	TRBJ2-2	TGCGCCAGCAGCTTGCCCAGCGGGGTTACCGGGGAGCTGTTTTTT	CASSLPSGVTGELFF
TRBV7-6	-	once	TRBJ1-5	TGTGCCAGCAGCCTATCCGGAGGTCAGCCCCAGCATTTT	CASSLSGGQPQHF
TRBV5-4	TRBD2	-	TRBJ2-3	TGTGCCAGCAGCCCCGGGACTACCAGTGGTACGCAGTATTTT	CASSPGTTSGTQYF
TRBV11-2	-	-	TRBJ2-5	TGTGCCAGCAGCGCTAACAGGGATCGGGAGACCCAGTACTTC	CASSANRDRETQYF
TRBV4-3	-	-	TRBJ2-5	TGCGCCAGCAGCGGAGGATACCAAGAGACCCAGTACTTC	CASSGGYQETQYF
TRBV18	TRBD1	-	TRBJ2-5	TGTGCCAGCTCACCAGTCCGGGACAGACAAGAGACCCAGTACTTC	CASSPVRDRQETQYF
TRBV7-2	TRBD2	-	TRBJ2-5	TGTGCCAGCAGCCCTTTCGGGGGGGGAGAGACCCAGTACTTC	CASSPFGGGETQYF
TRBV12-5	TRBD2	-	TRBJ2-5	TGTGCCCCCCAGCGGGAAGGTGGAGAGACCCAGTACTTC	CAPQREGGETQYF
TRBV11-2	TRBD2	-	TRBJ2-1	TGTGCCAGCAGCTTTGCGGGGGGGCCTGAGCAGTTCTTC	CASSFAGGPEQFF
TRBV5-4	-	-	TRBJ1-3	TGTGCCAGCAGCTTGGATAGGACAGCGGGAAACACCATATATTTT	CASSLDRTAGNTIYF
TRBV19	TRBD1	-	TRBJ1-6	TGTGCCAGTAGTCCTGGGACAGGGACTACACCCCTCCACTTT	CASSPGTGTTPLHF
TRBV7-9	-	once	TRBJ2-1	TGTGCCAGCAGCTTATGGGCCGGACAACCCTGGAATGAGCAGTTCTTC	CASSLWAGQPWNEQFF
TRBV5-1	-	-	TRBJ1-5	TGCGCCAGCAGCTCGGGGGACGGAAGACCAAGCAATCAGCCCCAGCATTTT	CASSSGDGRPSNQPQHF
TRBV30	TRBD1	-	TRBJ1-1	TGTGCCTGGACCCCCTGGGACAGGCATGAAGAAGCTGAAGCTTTCTTT	CAWTPWDRHEEAEAFF
TRBV7-9	-	-	TRBJ1-3	TGTGCCAGCAGCTACGAGGGAGGGGGGGCTGGAAACACCATATATTTT	CASSYEGGGAGNTIYF
TRBV18	TRBD2	once	TRBJ2-1	TGTGCCAGCTCAGGGAGACTAGCGGGAGCTGCTGAGCAGTTCTTC	CASSGRLAGAAEQFF
TRBV19	-	-	TRBJ1-1	TGTGCCAGTAGTATAGGAATCCGAAGGGCTTTCTTT	CASSIGIRRAFF
TRBV27	-	-	TRBJ2-2	TGTGCCAGCAAGCCTAATTCCGCCGGGGAGCTGTTTTTT	CASKPNSAGELFF
TRBV7-8	-	-	TRBJ1-2	TGTGCCAGCAGCTTAGGAGGCTTTTGGTATGGCTACACCTTC	CASSLGGFWYGYTF
TRBV11-2	-	-	TRBJ1-1	TGTGCCAGCAGTCAGGGACTGGGGGGAACTGAAGCTTTCTTT	CASSQGLGGTEAFF
TRBV7-9	-	once	TRBJ1-6	TGTGCCAGCAGCCCGGGGGGGGTTGGAGCACCCCTCCACTTT	CASSPGGVGAPLHF
TRBV10-3	TRBD1	once	TRBJ1-5	TGTGCCATAGGGACAGATAGCAATCAGCCCCAGCATTTT	CAIGTDSNQPQHF
TRBV6-5	TRBD2	-	TRBJ2-1	TGTGCCAGCAGTTTTACCGGGACTACAGATGAGCAGTTCTTC	CASSFTGTTDEQFF
TRBV5-1	TRBD1	-	TRBJ1-4	TGCGCCAGCAGCTTGGCGGGGACAGGTGGTGAAAAACTGTTTTTT	CASSLAGTGGEKLFF
TRBV28	-	once	TRBJ2-7	TGTGCCAGCAGACCCTCCCAGAGGCAGGGAGTGGACGAGCAGTACTTC	CASRPSQRQGVDEQYF
TRBV6-1	TRBD2	-	TRBJ2-5	TGTGCCAGCAGATACAGACTAGCGGGAGTGGAGACCCAGTACTTC	CASRYRLAGVETQYF
TRBV5-6	-	-	TRBJ1-1	TGTGCCAGCAGCTTAGACCGGGTGGGAGCTTTCTTT	CASSLDRVGAFF
TRBV5-1	-	-	TRBJ1-4	TGCGCCAGCAGCTTATTGGGTGAAAAACTGTTTTTT	CASSLLGEKLFF
TRBV19	TRBD2	-	TRBJ2-3	TGTGCCAGTAGTAAACCGGGACTAGACCCAGATACGCAGTATTTT	CASSKPGLDPDTQYF
TRBV2	-	-	TRBJ1-1	TGTGCCAGCACCCCGGGTTTCATGAACACTGAAGCTTTCTTT	CASTPGFMNTEAFF